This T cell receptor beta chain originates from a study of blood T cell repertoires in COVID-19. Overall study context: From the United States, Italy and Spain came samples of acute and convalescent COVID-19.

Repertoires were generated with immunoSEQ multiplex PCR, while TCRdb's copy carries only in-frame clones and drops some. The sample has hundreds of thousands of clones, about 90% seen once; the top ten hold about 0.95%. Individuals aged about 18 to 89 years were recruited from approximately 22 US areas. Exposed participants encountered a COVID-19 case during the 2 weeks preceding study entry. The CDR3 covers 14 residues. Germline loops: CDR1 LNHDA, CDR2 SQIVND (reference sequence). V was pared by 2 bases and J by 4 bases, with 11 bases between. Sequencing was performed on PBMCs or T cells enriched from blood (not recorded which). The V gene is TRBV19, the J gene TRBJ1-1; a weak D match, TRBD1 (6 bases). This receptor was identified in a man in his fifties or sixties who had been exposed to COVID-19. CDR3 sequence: CASSISQGITEAFF. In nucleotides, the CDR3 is TGTGCCAGTAGTATAAGTCAGGGGATCACTGAAGCTTTCTTT.